This note documents a single T cell receptor beta chain sequence. The antigen remains unidentified. Germline values: CDR1 SQVTM, CDR2 ANQGSEA. The length of the CDR3 is 12 residues. V shed 7 bases, J shed 9 bases, and the junction held 11 bases outside the gene matches. These data come from a study of OX40 agonist ivuxolimab in advanced cancers. As for the study in general: Allowance was made for prior anti-PD-1, anti-PD-L1 or anti-CTLA-4 therapy, and roughly 40% had some.

Study findings and constraints: Clonal expansion by week 6 occurred in CD4+ and CD8+ blood T cells (at 0.1 to 3.0 mg/kg). Expanded clones tended on average to be more numerous among CD8+ T cells than CD4+.

Libraries were prepared by immunoSEQ multiplex PCR; TCRdb keeps only in-frame clonotypes and omits some of them. This sample has some 71,000 clones, with roughly 84% found just once. The source is an adult with an advanced solid tumor such as melanoma, head and neck, liver or kidney cancer. Sample: CD4+ or CD8+ T cells sorted from blood, taken in a trial of the OX40 agonist ivuxolimab. The J gene is TRBJ2-5, the V gene TRBV29-1, with TRBD2 identical over 7 bases. The CDR3 nucleotides are TGCAGCGAAATGACTAGCCCTACGGCCCAGTACTTC. Translation: CSEMTSPTAQYF.